Shown below are 5 T cell receptor beta chains from a single sample sequenced in a study of cytomegalovirus exposure and HLA in healthy donors. The PCR was carried out with 60 Vbeta primers and 13 Jbeta primers. The data were produced by immunoSEQ multiplex PCR, yet TCRdb's version contains in-frame clones alone and is incomplete. The table includes around 120,000 clones, more than 75% detected once. Material for sequencing was PBMCs. The receptors shown here come from a man younger than 35 in good health and CMV-seronegative.

V is TRBV19 and J is TRBJ2-7; TRBD1 matches at 7 bases. V lost 6 bases to trimming and J lost 2 bases; unmatched junction nucleotides: 7. This CDR3 has 14 amino acids. Germline V gene data show CDR1 as LNHDA and CDR2 as SQIVND (reference sequence). CDR3 sequence reads: CASSPSDRAYEQYF. The CDR3 coding sequence is TGTGCCAGTAGCCCCTCCGACAGGGCCTACGAGCAGTACTTC.

This clone was detected a few times. The chain joins TRBV6-6 to TRBJ1-1; possibly TRBD1 for D (6 bases). V was pared by 0 bases and J by 1 base, with 12 bases between. This CDR3 region has 16 residues. Germline values: CDR1 MNHNY, CDR2 SVGAGI (reference sequence). The CDR3 spells CASSYSGGRKNTEAFF. CDR3 coding DNA: TGTGCCAGCAGTTACTCCGGGGGGCGGAAGAACACTGAAGCTTTCTTT.

The chain has TRBV7-3 and TRBJ2-1, with D possibly TRBD1 on 5 matching bases. The V end lost 5 bases, the J end lost 6 bases, and 8 bases lay between the germline ends. Looked up from germline, CDR1 is SGHTA and CDR2 is FQGTGA. This CDR3 comprises 12 residues. This chain's CDR3 is CASSVDSNEQFF. DNA of the CDR3: TGTGCCAGCAGCGTCGACAGCAATGAGCAGTTCTTC.

A word on this clone: Other DNA sequences in the sample encode the same CDR3. The chain joins TRBV6-5 to TRBJ1-1; 7 nucleotides line up with TRBD1. The germline V gene has CDR1 MNHEY and CDR2 SVGAGI. Unmatched junction bases numbered 3, after V lost 6 bases and J lost 5 bases. The CDR3 consists of 12 residues. The CDR3 here is CASSPGGTEAFF. The CDR3 nucleotides read TGTGCCAGCAGCCCAGGGGGAACTGAAGCTTTCTTT.

The V gene is TRBV7-2, the J gene TRBJ2-2, with no clear D. Germline V gene data show CDR1 as SGHTA and CDR2 as FQGNSA. This CDR3 is built from 14 residues. The V and J ends lost 1 base and 2 bases respectively, with 5 bases between them. The CDR3 region has the DNA TGTACCAGCAGCTTAGGCAGAAACACCGGGGAGCTGTTTTTT. This gives the protein CTSSLGRNTGELFF.